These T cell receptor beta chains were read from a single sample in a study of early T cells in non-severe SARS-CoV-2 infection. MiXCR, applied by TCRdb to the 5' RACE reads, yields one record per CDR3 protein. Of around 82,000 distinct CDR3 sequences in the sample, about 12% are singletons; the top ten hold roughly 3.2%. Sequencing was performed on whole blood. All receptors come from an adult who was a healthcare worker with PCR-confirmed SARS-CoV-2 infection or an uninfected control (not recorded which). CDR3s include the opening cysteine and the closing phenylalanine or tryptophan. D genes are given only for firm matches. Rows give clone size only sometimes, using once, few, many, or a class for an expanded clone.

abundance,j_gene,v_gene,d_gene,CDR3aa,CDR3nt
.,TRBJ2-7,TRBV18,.,CASSPLGAGYEQYF,TGTGCCAGCTCACCATTAGGGGCAGGGTACGAGCAGTACTTC
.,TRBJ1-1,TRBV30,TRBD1,CAWDRGLNTEAFF,TGTGCCTGGGACAGGGGTTTGAACACTGAAGCTTTCTTT
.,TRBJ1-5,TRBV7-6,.,CASSPKPDQPQHF,TGTGCCAGCAGCCCGAAGCCTGATCAGCCCCAGCATTTT
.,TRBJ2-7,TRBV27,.,CASSFQRKSSYEQYF,TGTGCCAGCAGTTTCCAGCGTAAGTCCTCCTACGAGCAGTACTTC
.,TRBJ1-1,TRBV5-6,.,CASSPDPETGTEAFF,TGTGCCAGCAGCCCGGACCCAGAAACAGGGACTGAAGCTTTCTTT
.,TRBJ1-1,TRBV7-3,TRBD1,CASSSQGQGAPNTEAFF,TGTGCCAGCAGCTCACAAGGACAGGGGGCACCGAACACTGAAGCTTTCTTT
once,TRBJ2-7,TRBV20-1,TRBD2,CSVRTSGGYEQYF,TGCAGTGTTCGGACTAGCGGGGGCTACGAGCAGTACTTC
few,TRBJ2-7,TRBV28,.,CASKSGGFSYEQYF,TGTGCCAGCAAGTCCGGGGGCTTCTCCTACGAGCAGTACTTC
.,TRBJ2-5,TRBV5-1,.,CASSLEGQGGEETQYF,TGCGCCAGCAGCTTGGAGGGGCAGGGAGGCGAAGAGACCCAGTACTTC
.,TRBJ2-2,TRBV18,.,CASSPGANTGELFF,TGTGCCAGCTCACCAGGAGCGAACACCGGGGAGCTGTTTTTT